The subject of this entry is one T cell receptor (beta chain). At one end, the junction sequence differs from germline, possibly due to a read error. This specimen belongs to a study of control samples from healthy donors and cancer patients. CDR3 length: 16 residues. CDR1 and CDR2 from the germline V gene are LNHNV and YYDKDF (reference sequence). Sequencing was performed with immunoSEQ multiplex PCR; in TCRdb, only in-frame clones are kept and a portion is missing. This table has some 35,000 clones, approximately 95% appearing once. The origin of this receptor is a man between 40 and 49 years old with colorectal cancer. V is TRBV15 and J is TRBJ1-5; the match to TRBD1 covers 7 bases. Source material: PBMCs. CDR3 DNA: TGTGCCACCAACAGAGAGGGACAGCTGCCCAATCAGCCCCAGCATTTT. Protein product: CATNREGQLPNQPQHF.